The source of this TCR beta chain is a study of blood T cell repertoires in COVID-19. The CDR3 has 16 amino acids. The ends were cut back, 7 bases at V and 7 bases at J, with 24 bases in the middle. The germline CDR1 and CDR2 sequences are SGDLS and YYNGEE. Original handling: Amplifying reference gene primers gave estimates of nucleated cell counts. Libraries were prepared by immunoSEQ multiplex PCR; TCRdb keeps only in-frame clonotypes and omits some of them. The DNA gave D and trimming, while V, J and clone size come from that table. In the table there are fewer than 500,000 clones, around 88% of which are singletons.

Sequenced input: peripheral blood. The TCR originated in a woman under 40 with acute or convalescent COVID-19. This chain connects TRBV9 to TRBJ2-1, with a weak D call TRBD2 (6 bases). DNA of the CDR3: TGTGCCAGCGGCCGTGGAGCGGGCCTCGAGGGGAATGAGCAGTTCTTC. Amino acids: CASGRGAGLEGNEQFF.